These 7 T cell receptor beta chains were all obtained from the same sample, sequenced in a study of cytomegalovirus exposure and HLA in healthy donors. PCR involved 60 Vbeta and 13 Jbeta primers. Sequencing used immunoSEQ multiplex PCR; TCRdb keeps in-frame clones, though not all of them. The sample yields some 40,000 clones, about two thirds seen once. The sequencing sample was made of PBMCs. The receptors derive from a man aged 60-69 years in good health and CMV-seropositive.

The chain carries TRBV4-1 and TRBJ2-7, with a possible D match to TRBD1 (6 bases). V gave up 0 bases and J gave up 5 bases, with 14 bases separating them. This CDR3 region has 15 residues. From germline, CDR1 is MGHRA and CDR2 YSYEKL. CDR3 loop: CASSQDRQEVDEQYF. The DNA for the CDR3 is TGCGCCAGCAGCCAAGATCGACAGGAGGTGGACGAGCAGTACTTC.

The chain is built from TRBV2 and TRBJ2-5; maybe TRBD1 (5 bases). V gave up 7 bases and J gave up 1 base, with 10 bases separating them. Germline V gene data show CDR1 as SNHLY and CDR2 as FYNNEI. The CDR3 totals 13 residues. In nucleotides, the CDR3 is TGTGCCAGCAACCAGGGCCGCCAAGAGACCCAGTACTTC. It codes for CASNQGRQETQYF.

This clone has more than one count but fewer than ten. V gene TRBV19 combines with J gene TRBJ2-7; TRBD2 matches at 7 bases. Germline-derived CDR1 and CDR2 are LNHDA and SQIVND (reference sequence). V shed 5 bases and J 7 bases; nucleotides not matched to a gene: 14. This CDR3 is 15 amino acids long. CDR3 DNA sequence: TGTGCCAGTAGTCCCTCGTCTGCGGGAGCGGAAGAGCAGTACTTC. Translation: CASSPSSAGAEEQYF.

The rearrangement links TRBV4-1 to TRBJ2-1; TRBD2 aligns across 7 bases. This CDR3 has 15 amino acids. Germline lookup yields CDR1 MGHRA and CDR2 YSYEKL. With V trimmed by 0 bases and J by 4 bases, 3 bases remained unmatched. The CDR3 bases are TGCGCCAGCAGCCAAGATAGCGGGCTGTACAATGAGCAGTTCTTC. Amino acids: CASSQDSGLYNEQFF.

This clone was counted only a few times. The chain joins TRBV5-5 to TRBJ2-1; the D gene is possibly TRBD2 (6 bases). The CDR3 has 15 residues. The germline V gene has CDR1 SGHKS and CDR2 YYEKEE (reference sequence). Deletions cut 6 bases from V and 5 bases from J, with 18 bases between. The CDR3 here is CASIPGLLWDNEQFF. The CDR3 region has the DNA TGTGCCAGCATCCCGGGACTTCTGTGGGACAATGAGCAGTTCTTC. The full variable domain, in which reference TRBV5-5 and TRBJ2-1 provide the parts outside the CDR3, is DAGVTQSPTHLIKTRGQQVTLRCSPISGHKSVSWYQQVLGQGPQFIFQYYEKEERGRGNFPDRFSARQFPNYSSELNVNALLLGDSALYLCASIPGLLWDNEQFFGPGTRLTVL.

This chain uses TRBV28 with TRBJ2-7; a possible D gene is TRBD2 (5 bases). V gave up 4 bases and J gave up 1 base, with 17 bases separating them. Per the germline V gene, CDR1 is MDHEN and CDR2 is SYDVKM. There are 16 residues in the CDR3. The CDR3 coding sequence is TGTGCCAGCAGTTCAAGATCTCGGACTGGATCCTACGAGCAGTACTTC. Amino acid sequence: CASSSRSRTGSYEQYF.

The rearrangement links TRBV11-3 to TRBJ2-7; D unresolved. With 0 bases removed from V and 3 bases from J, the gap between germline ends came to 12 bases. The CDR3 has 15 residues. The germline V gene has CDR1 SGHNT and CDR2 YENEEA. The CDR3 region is CASSLDTAAIYEQYF. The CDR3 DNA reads TGTGCCAGCAGCTTAGATACTGCGGCAATCTACGAGCAGTACTTC. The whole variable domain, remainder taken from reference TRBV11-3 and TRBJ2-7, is EAGVVQSPRYKIIEKKQPVAFWCNPISGHNTLYWYLQNLGQGPELLIRYENEEAVDDSQLPKDRFSAERLKGVDSTLKIQPAELGDSAVYLCASSLDTAAIYEQYFGPGTRLTVT.